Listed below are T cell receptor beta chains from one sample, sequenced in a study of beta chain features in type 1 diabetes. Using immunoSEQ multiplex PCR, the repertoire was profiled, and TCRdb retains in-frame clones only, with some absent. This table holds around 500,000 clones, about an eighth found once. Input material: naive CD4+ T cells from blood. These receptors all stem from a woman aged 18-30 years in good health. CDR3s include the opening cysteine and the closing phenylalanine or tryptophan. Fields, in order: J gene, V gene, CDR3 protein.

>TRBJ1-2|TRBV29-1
CSVSRTYRDGYTF
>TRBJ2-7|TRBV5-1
CASSSGQGSIYEQYF
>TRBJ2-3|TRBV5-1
CASSLEGVPLQYF
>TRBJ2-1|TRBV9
CASSVGSSNSYNEQFF
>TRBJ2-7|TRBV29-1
CGATRDSTYEQYF
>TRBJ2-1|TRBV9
CASSVGGTGKWYEQFF
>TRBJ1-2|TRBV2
CASRLGNYGYTF
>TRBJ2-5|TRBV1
CTSSQDWGFRETQYF
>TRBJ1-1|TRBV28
CASSTASHAERAFF
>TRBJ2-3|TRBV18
CASSPLGFGTDTQYF
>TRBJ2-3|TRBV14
CASSPTSYTQYF
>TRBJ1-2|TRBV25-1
CASSAQTVSGYTF
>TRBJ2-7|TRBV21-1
CASSVPGQGFRLNF
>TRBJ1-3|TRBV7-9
CASSFTDRSNTIYF
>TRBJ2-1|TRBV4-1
CASSLRPLSSYNEQFF
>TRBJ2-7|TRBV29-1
CSVRSRAGGSYEQYF
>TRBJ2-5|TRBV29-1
CSGFRDTKETQYF
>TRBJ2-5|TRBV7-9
CASSLAGWETQYF
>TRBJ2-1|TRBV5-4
CASSPGGLAAYNEQFF
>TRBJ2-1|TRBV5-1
CASSKVVAGGPYNEQFF
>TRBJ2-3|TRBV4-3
CASSRGLAGSTDTQYF
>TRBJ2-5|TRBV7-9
CASSPLLGVQETQYF
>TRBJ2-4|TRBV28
CASRPWGQGYIQYF
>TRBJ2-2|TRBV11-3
CASSLMVRDRVFTGELFF
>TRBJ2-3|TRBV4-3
CASSQVGAATDTQYF
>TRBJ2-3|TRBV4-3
CASSHEDRHGGDTQYF
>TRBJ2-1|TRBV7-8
CASRTRSGSYNEQFF